These T cell receptor beta chains were read from a single sample in a study of OX40 agonist ivuxolimab in advanced cancers. TCRdb's copy holds only in-frame clones and misses some; the assay was immunoSEQ multiplex PCR. The repertoire consists of about 92,000 clones, with approximately 80% occurring once and the leading ten covering about 6%. The sequences come from CD4+ or CD8+ T cells sorted from blood, collected in a trial of the OX40 agonist ivuxolimab. These receptors all come from an adult with an advanced solid tumor such as melanoma, head and neck, liver or kidney cancer. The CDR3 runs from the conserved cysteine through the conserved F or W. Only some rows state a clone size, as once, few, many or a class for expanded clones.

cdr3_aa	v_call	j_call	clone_size
CTSSQKGRRAGAGELFF	TRBV1	TRBJ2-2	NA
CASSIRRGSEKLFF	TRBV19	TRBJ1-4	NA
CASSLGLAVDTQYF	TRBV5-1	TRBJ2-3	NA
CSVEHRGYAEAFF	TRBV29-1	TRBJ1-1	NA
CASSPSLSGTGELFF	TRBV6-4	TRBJ2-2	NA
CASSEPRGSGNTIYF	TRBV6-1	TRBJ1-3	NA
CASSLGRGTEAFF	TRBV27	TRBJ1-1	NA
CASSLGGGDTEAFF	TRBV7-2	TRBJ1-1	NA
CASSPPLAGYNEQFF	TRBV11-2	TRBJ2-1	NA
CASSSGLAGPYEQYF	TRBV5-6	TRBJ2-7	NA
CASNDVALEGRDEQFF	TRBV19	TRBJ2-1	NA
CASSLSGRGIPRNEQFF	TRBV5-6	TRBJ2-1	NA
CASSLGFANYGYTF	TRBV28	TRBJ1-2	NA
CASKAGLADNNEQFF	TRBV6-5	TRBJ2-1	NA
CAISEDRGSISGYTF	TRBV10-3	TRBJ1-2	NA
CASSVPGPGAGGYTF	TRBV7-2	TRBJ1-2	NA
CASSHSGTGPTDTQYF	TRBV21-1	TRBJ2-3	NA
CASSRRTSGETYNEQFF	TRBV13	TRBJ2-1	once
CASRPGHSSYEQYF	TRBV11-2	TRBJ2-7	NA
CASSLVRTAEAFF	TRBV7-8	TRBJ1-1	NA
CASSNNGNTEAFF	TRBV2	TRBJ1-1	NA
CASGPGLASYEQYF	TRBV12-5	TRBJ2-7	NA
CASSPPASYEQYF	TRBV11-2	TRBJ2-7	NA
CASSPVPFSTGSYGYTF	TRBV7-8	TRBJ1-2	NA
CASSFTASTNEKLFF	TRBV5-1	TRBJ1-4	NA
CATSRPVEGTEQFF	TRBV15	TRBJ2-1	few
CATSGTSGVTDTQYF	TRBV10-3	TRBJ2-3	NA
CASSLGGGNYGYTF	TRBV7-8	TRBJ1-2	NA
CASSLGFGRLVSYEQYF	TRBV7-2	TRBJ2-7	NA
CASSYLKRNTEAFF	TRBV6-5	TRBJ1-1	NA
CASSPGQAIGEKLFF	TRBV11-2	TRBJ1-4	NA
CASSLGGQRTDTQYF	TRBV5-1	TRBJ2-3	NA
CASSYVPGQGSDTEAFF	TRBV2	TRBJ1-1	NA
CASSSPKETQYF	TRBV7-2	TRBJ2-5	NA
CASKRERTDTQYF	TRBV6-1	TRBJ2-3	NA
CASSLRREGRDIQYF	TRBV7-2	TRBJ2-4	NA
CASSLRPWGVHEQYF	TRBV27	TRBJ2-7	NA
CASSFQSGQGRETQYF	TRBV5-1	TRBJ2-5	NA
CASSPDAVQETQYF	TRBV4-1	TRBJ2-5	once
CASSLGGARTEAFF	TRBV5-1	TRBJ1-1	NA
CSVAAVGEVQFF	TRBV29-1	TRBJ2-1	once
CASTPGGVDTIQYF	TRBV5-4	TRBJ2-4	NA
CASSFHARGDEKLFF	TRBV5-6	TRBJ1-4	NA
CASGLRGGSSYEQYF	TRBV25-1	TRBJ2-7	once
CASAAGRISYEQYF	TRBV10-2	TRBJ2-7	NA
CAWSVRTGVNTEAFF	TRBV30	TRBJ1-1	NA
CASSLASGTASYEQYF	TRBV7-9	TRBJ2-7	NA
CSVGQGRGGYTF	TRBV29-1	TRBJ1-2	NA
CASSSDSYEQYF	TRBV5-6	TRBJ2-7	NA
CASRMTGSETQYF	TRBV27	TRBJ2-5	NA
CASSRPPGTDTQYF	TRBV28	TRBJ2-3	NA
CAWSWRDNEQYF	TRBV30	TRBJ2-7	NA
CASSVVTGVEQFF	TRBV9	TRBJ2-1	NA
CASRAGGPGGELFF	TRBV28	TRBJ2-2	NA
CASNTGTSGYNEQFF	TRBV7-2	TRBJ2-1	NA
CASSYPANLAKNIQYF	TRBV6-6	TRBJ2-4	NA
CASSSRGASNTGELFF	TRBV11-2	TRBJ2-2	NA
CASSSIAGGRPDTQYF	TRBV7-3	TRBJ2-3	NA
CASSRDTNYEQYF	TRBV5-5	TRBJ2-7	NA